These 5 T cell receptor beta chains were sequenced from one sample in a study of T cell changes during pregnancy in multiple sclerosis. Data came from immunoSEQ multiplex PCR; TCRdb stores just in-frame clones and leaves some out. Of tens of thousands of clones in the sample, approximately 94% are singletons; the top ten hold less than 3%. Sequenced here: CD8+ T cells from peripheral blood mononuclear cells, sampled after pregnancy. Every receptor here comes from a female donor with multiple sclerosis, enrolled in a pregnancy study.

CDR3 in amino acids: CASSLGASAQPQHF. The CDR3 DNA reads TGTGCCAGCAGTTTAGGGGCTTCGGCCCAGCCCCAGCATTTT. The chain uses TRBV27 and TRBJ1-5; D is perhaps TRBD1 (5 bases). The CDR3 has 14 residues. The V gene's germline CDR1 is MNHEY and CDR2 SMNVEV (reference sequence). V dropped 2 bases and J dropped 7 bases, with 12 bases sitting between them.

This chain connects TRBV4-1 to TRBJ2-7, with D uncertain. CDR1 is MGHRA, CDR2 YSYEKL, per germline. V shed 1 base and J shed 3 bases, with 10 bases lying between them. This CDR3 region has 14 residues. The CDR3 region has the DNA TGCGCCAGCAGCCAAGCTCTGGGCTACTACGAGCAGTACTTC. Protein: CASSQALGYYEQYF.

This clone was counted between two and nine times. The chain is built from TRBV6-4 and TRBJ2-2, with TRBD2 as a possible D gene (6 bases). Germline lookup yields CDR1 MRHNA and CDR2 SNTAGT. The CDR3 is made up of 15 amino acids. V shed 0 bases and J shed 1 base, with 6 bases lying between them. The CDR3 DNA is TGTGCCAGCAGTGACTCTAGCGGGAACACCGGGGAGCTGTTTTTT. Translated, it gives CASSDSSGNTGELFF.

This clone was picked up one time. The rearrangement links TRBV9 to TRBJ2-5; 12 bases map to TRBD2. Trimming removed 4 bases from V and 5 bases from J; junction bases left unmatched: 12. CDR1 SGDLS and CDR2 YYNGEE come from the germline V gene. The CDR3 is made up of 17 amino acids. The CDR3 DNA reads TGTGCCAGCAGCCCCCGGGATGGACTAGCGGGATCGGAGACCCAGTACTTC. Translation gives CASSPRDGLAGSETQYF.

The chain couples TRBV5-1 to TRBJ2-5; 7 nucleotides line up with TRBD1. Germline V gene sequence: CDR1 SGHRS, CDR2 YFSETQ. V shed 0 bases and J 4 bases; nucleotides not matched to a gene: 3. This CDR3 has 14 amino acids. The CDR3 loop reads CASSLEGGRETQYF. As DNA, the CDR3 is TGCGCCAGCAGCTTGGAAGGGGGCAGAGAGACCCAGTACTTC. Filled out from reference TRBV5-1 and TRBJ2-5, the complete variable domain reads KAGVTQTPRYLIKTRGQQVTLSCSPISGHRSVSWYQQTPGQGLQFLFEYFSETQRNKGNFPGRFSGRQFSNSRSEMNVSTLELGDSALYLCASSLEGGRETQYFGPGTRLLVL.